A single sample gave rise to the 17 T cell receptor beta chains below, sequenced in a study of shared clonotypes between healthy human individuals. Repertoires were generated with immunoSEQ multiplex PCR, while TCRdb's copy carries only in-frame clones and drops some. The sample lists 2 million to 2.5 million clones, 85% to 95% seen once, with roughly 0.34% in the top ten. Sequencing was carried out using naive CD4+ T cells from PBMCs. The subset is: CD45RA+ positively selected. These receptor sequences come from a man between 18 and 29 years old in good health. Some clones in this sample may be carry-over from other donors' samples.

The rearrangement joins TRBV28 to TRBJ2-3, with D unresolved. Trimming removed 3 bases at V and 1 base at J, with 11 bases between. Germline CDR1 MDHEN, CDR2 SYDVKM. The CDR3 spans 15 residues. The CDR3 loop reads CASSLNFRGTDTQYF. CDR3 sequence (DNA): TGTGCCAGCAGTTTGAATTTTAGGGGCACAGATACGCAGTATTTT.

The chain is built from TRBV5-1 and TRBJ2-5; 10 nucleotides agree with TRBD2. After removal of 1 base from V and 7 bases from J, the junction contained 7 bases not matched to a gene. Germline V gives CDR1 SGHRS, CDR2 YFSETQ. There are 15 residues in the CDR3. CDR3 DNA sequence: TGCGCCAGCAGCTTGTCGCTAGCGGGAGCTGGGACCCAGTACTTC. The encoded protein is CASSLSLAGAGTQYF.

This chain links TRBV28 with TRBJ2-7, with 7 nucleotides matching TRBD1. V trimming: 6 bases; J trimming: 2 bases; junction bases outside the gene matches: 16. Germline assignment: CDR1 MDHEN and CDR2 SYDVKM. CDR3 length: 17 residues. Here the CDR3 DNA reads TGTGCCAGCAGAAAAACAGGGGCGTTAAGGGCTACCTACGAGCAGTACTTC. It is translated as CASRKTGALRATYEQYF.

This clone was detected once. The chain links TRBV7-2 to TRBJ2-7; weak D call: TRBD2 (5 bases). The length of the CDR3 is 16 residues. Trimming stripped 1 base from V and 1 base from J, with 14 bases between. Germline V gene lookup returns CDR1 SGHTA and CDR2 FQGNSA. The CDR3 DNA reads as TGTGCCAGCAGCTTAGTGTCCCGGGGTGGATCCTACGAGCAGTACTTC. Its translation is CASSLVSRGGSYEQYF.

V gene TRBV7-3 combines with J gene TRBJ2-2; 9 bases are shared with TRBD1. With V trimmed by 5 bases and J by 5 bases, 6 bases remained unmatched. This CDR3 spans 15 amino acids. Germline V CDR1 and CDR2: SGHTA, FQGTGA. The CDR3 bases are TGTGCCAGCAGCCGGGACAGGGTTGGTACCGGGGAGCTGTTTTTT. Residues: CASSRDRVGTGELFF.

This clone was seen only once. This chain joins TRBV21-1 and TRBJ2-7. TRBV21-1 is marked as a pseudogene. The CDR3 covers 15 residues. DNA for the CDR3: TGTGCCAGCAGCCGCCGGGACCCCGAGTGCCGGGAGCAGTACTTC. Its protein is CASSRRDPECREQYF.

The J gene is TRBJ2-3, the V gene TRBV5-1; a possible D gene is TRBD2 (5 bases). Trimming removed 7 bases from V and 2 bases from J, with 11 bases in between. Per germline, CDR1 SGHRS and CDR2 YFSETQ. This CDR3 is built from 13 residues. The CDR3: CASYKAATDTQYF. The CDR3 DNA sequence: TGCGCCAGCTATAAAGCGGCCACAGATACGCAGTATTTT.

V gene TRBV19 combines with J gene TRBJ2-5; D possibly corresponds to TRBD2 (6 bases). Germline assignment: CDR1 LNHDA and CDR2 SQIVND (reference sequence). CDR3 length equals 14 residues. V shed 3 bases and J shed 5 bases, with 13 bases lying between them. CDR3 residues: CASSIYGGMETQYF. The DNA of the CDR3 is TGTGCCAGTAGTATTTATGGAGGGATGGAGACCCAGTACTTC.

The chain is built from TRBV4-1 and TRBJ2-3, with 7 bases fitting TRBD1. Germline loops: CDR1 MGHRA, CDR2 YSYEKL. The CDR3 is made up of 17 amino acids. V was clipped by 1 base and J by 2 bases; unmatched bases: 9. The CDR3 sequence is CASSQGGAGTATDTQYF. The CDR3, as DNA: TGCGCCAGCAGCCAAGGGGGAGCCGGGACAGCCACAGATACGCAGTATTTT.

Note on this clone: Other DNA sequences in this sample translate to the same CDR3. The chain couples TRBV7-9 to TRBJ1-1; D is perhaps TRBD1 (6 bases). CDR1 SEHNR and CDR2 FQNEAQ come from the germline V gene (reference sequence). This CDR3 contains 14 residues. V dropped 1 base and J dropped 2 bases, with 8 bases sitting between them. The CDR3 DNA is TGTGCCAGCAGCTTAGGGACAGCTAACACTGAAGCTTTCTTT. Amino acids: CASSLGTANTEAFF.

CDR3 amino acids: CASSSGGATYNEQFF. CDR3 DNA sequence: TGTGCCAGCAGTTCCGGAGGGGCTACCTACAATGAGCAGTTCTTC. The chain couples TRBV28 to TRBJ2-1, with D perhaps matching TRBD2 (6 bases). CDR1 is MDHEN, CDR2 SYDVKM, per germline. This CDR3 is 15 amino acids long. With 4 bases removed from V and 2 bases from J, the gap between germline ends came to 12 bases. The entire variable domain, with the rest obtained from reference TRBV28 and TRBJ2-1, is as follows: DVKVTQSSRYLVKRTGEKVFLECVQDMDHENMFWYRQDPGLGLRLIYFSYDVKMKEKGDIPEGYSVSREKKERFSLILESASTNQTSMYLCASSSGGATYNEQFFGPGTRLTVL.

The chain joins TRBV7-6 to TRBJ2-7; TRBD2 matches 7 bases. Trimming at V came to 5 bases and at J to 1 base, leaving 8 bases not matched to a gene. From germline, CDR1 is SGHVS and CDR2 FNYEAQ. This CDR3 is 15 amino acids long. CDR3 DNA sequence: TGTGCCAGCAGCCGCGATGGGGGGGGTTCCTACGAGCAGTACTTC. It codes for CASSRDGGGSYEQYF.

CDR3 residues: CASSKRRTSGNNSSYNEQFF. CDR3 sequence (DNA): TGTGCCAGCAGCAAACGGAGGACTAGCGGGAATAATAGCTCCTACAATGAGCAGTTCTTC. This chain links TRBV21-1 with TRBJ2-1; the D call TRBD2 from the table was never checked on the DNA. TRBV21-1 is a pseudogene locus. This CDR3 has 20 amino acids.

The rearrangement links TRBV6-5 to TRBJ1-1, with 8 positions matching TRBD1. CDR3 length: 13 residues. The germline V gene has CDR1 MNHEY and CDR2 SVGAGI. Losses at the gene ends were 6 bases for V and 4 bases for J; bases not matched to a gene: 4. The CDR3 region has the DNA TGTGCCAGCAGCCCAGGGACAGGCACTGAAGCTTTCTTT. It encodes CASSPGTGTEAFF.

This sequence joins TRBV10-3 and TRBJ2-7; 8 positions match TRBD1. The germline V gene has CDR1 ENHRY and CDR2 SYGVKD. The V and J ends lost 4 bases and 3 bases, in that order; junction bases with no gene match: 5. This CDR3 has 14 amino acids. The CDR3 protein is CAISGYGQGYEQYF. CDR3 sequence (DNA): TGTGCCATCAGTGGGTATGGACAGGGCTACGAGCAGTACTTC.

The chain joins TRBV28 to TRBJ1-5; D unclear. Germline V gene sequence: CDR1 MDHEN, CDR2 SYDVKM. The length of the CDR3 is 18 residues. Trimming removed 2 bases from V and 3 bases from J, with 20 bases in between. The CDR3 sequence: CASSLVLAGFRANQPQHF. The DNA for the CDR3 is TGTGCCAGCAGTTTAGTCTTAGCGGGTTTCCGGGCCAATCAGCCCCAGCATTTT.

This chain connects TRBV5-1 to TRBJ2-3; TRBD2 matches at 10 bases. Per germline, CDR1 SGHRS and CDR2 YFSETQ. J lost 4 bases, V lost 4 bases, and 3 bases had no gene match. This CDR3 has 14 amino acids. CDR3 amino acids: CASSATSGADTQYF. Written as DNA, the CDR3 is TGCGCCAGCAGCGCAACTAGCGGGGCAGATACGCAGTATTTT.